The 21 T cell receptor beta chains in this list originate from one sample, sequenced in a study of OX40 agonist ivuxolimab in advanced cancers. Assay: immunoSEQ multiplex PCR; the TCRdb copy retains only in-frame clones and omits some. Among roughly 100,000 clones, roughly four fifths were seen once, and the ten largest hold roughly 6%. The sample was CD4+ or CD8+ T cells sorted from blood, taken in a trial of the OX40 agonist ivuxolimab. The receptors stem from an adult with an advanced solid tumor such as melanoma, head and neck, liver or kidney cancer.

This sequence joins TRBV2 and TRBJ1-2, with TRBD1 matching 7 bases. Germline V gene data show CDR1 as SNHLY and CDR2 as FYNNEI. The trim removed 4 bases at V and 5 bases at J, leaving 10 bases unmatched. The CDR3 sequence is 15 residues long. The CDR3 coding sequence is TGTGCCAGCAGTGCATACAGGGGCGCGGGGTATGGCTACACCTTC. It yields the protein CASSAYRGAGYGYTF.

This chain joins TRBV11-3 and TRBJ2-2, with 7 bases that match TRBD1. Germline CDR1 is SGHNT and CDR2 is YENEEA. V was pared by 5 bases and J by 2 bases, with 5 bases of the junction left unmatched. CDR3 length: 15 amino acids. CDR3 sequence (DNA): TGTGCCAGCAGCACCACAGGGGTCAACACCGGGGAGCTGTTTTTT. Its protein product is CASSTTGVNTGELFF.

The chain combines TRBV7-2 with TRBJ2-2; no clear D gene. CDR3 length: 12 residues. From germline, CDR1 is SGHTA and CDR2 FQGNSA. Trimming cost V 5 bases and J 3 bases, with 4 bases left between them. The CDR3 DNA is TGTGCCAGCAGCGGGGACACCGGGGAGCTGTTTTTT. Translating it yields CASSGDTGELFF.

The V and J genes are TRBV4-2 and TRBJ2-7, with 7 bases fitting TRBD2. The ends lost 0 bases at V and 2 bases at J; junction bases unmatched: 4. Germline lookup yields CDR1 LGHNA and CDR2 YNFKEQ. CDR3 length: 15 amino acids. The DNA for the CDR3 is TGTGCCAGCAGCCAAGATCCCAGCGGGGCCTACGAGCAGTACTTC. It encodes CASSQDPSGAYEQYF.

The chain carries TRBV5-6 and TRBJ1-6; TRBD1 matches at 12 bases. Losses at the gene ends were 5 bases for V and 11 bases for J; bases not matched to a gene: 11. CDR1 and CDR2 (germline): SGHDT, YYEEEE. The CDR3 covers 16 residues. CDR3 nucleotide sequence: TGTGCCAGCAGTTTTACTACCGGGACAGGGGGCCCACCCCTCCACTTT. As protein: CASSFTTGTGGPPLHF.

The J gene is TRBJ1-3, the V gene TRBV7-9; tentatively, D is TRBD1 (6 bases). The CDR3 runs to 18 residues. CDR1 and CDR2 (germline): SEHNR, FQNEAQ (reference sequence). With 5 bases removed from V and 1 base from J, the gap between germline ends came to 21 bases. The CDR3 region is CASSTAEAGVSSGNTIYF. CDR3 nucleotide sequence: TGTGCCAGCAGCACAGCGGAAGCAGGGGTCTCTTCTGGAAACACCATATATTTT.

This clone has a single count. The V gene is TRBV5-4, the J gene TRBJ1-4; TRBD1 matches at 8 bases. The ends lost 4 bases at V and 7 bases at J; junction bases unmatched: 6. The CDR3 has 14 residues. CDR1 and CDR2 (germline): SGHNT, YYREEE (reference sequence). CDR3 loop: CASSPGQEGEKLFF. Written as DNA, the CDR3 is TGTGCCAGCAGCCCGGGACAGGAGGGTGAAAAACTGTTTTTT. Variable domain in full (rest from reference TRBV5-4 and TRBJ1-4): ETGVTQSPTHLIKTRGQQVTLRCSSQSGHNTVSWYQQALGQGPQFIFQYYREEENGRGNFPPRFSGLQFPNYSSELNVNALELDDSALYLCASSPGQEGEKLFFGSGTQLSVL.

This clone has just a few counts. V is TRBV5-4 and J is TRBJ1-1; 10 positions agree with TRBD1. The CDR3 has 17 residues. Germline loops: CDR1 SGHNT, CDR2 YYREEE (reference sequence). V gave up 2 bases and J gave up 3 bases; unmatched junction bases: 10. In nucleotides, the CDR3 is TGTGCCAGCAGCTTAACACCGGGACAGGGGCCGGACACTGAAGCTTTCTTT. This codes for CASSLTPGQGPDTEAFF.

The chain links TRBV30 to TRBJ1-5; the D gene is possibly TRBD1 (6 bases). Germline V gene data show CDR1 as GTSNPN and CDR2 as SVGIG (reference sequence). There are 15 residues in the CDR3. The V end was cut by 0 bases, the J end by 1 base, with 10 bases between. The CDR3 here is CAWSVRGTSNQPQHF. The CDR3 DNA follows: TGTGCCTGGAGTGTACGTGGGACAAGCAATCAGCCCCAGCATTTT.

This clone came up many times. The V and J genes are TRBV10-3 and TRBJ1-2, with no clear D. V lost 2 bases, J lost 5 bases, and 6 bases lay in between. There are 12 residues in the CDR3. CDR1 and CDR2 (germline): ENHRY, SYGVKD. This chain's CDR3 is CAISEARYGYTF. CDR3 DNA: TGTGCCATCAGTGAGGCTAGGTATGGCTACACCTTC.

This chain links TRBV7-8 with TRBJ2-1; D possibly corresponds to TRBD2 (5 bases). V was clipped by 2 bases and J by 8 bases, with 7 bases between them. The CDR3 sequence is 12 residues long. Germline CDR1 reads SGHVS; CDR2 reads FQNEAQ. The CDR3 nucleotides are TGTGCCAGCAGCTTAAGAGGGCATGAGCAGTTCTTC. Residues: CASSLRGHEQFF.

The chain uses TRBV5-1 and TRBJ2-3; TRBD2 aligns across 9 bases. V shed 3 bases, J shed 2 bases, and the junction held 7 bases outside the gene matches. The CDR3 spans 16 residues. Germline V gene data show CDR1 as SGHRS and CDR2 as YFSETQ. The CDR3 sequence is CASSSRRGGDTDTQYF. The CDR3 nucleotides read TGCGCCAGCAGCTCCCGGCGGGGGGGAGACACAGATACGCAGTATTTT.

The CDR3 DNA follows: TGTGCCAGCAGCTTAATACTAGCGGGAGACGAGCAGTACTTC. This gives the protein CASSLILAGDEQYF. This sequence joins TRBV7-2 and TRBJ2-7; 11 bases align to TRBD2. This CDR3 has 14 residues. Looked up from germline, CDR1 is SGHTA and CDR2 is FQGNSA. J gave up 5 bases and V 2 bases, and 2 bases lay outside the gene matches.

V is TRBV7-2 and J is TRBJ1-5; unclear D gene. V lost 0 bases, J lost 5 bases, and 5 bases lay in between. CDR3 length equals 13 residues. Per germline, CDR1 SGHTA and CDR2 FQGNSA. DNA of the CDR3: TGTGCCAGCAGCTTAGCTGGGGATCAGCCCCAGCATTTT. Translated: CASSLAGDQPQHF.

This clone has only one observation. This chain connects TRBV4-2 to TRBJ2-2; 9 bases fit TRBD2. Germline V lookup: CDR1 LGHNA, CDR2 YNFKEQ. With 0 bases clipped from V and 3 bases from J, the junction kept 11 bases outside the gene matches. The length of the CDR3 is 19 residues. As DNA, the CDR3 is TGTGCCAGCAGCCAAGATCTGGGTAGCGGGAGACACGACACCGGGGAGCTGTTTTTT. Translation gives CASSQDLGSGRHDTGELFF.

This rearrangement joins TRBV5-1 to TRBJ2-1, with 7 bases aligning to TRBD2. V was pared by 1 base and J by 7 bases, with 5 bases of the junction left unmatched. The length of the CDR3 is 14 residues. CDR1 and CDR2 (germline): SGHRS, YFSETQ. The CDR3 region has the DNA TGCGCCAGCAGCTTGATCACTAGCGCTAATGAGCAGTTCTTC. It translates to CASSLITSANEQFF.

As for this clone: This likely came from a read error, as a far larger clone is one base away. The rearrangement uses TRBV1 and TRBJ1-1. TRBV1 is a pseudogene. This CDR3 has 15 amino acids. The CDR3, as DNA: TGCACCAGCAGCCAGTACGCCGCTACTTACACTGAAGCTTTCTTT. It is translated as CTSSQYAATYTEAFF.

The V and J genes are TRBV7-9 and TRBJ1-2, with TRBD1 matching over 9 bases. V lost 5 bases to trimming and J lost 12 bases; unmatched junction nucleotides: 7. Germline loops: CDR1 SEHNR, CDR2 FQNEAQ (reference sequence). CDR3 length: 12 amino acids. CDR3 in amino acids: CASSTRQGDNTF. The CDR3 DNA follows: TGTGCCAGCAGCACCAGACAGGGGGATAACACCTTC.

This clone was recorded only once. The rearrangement uses TRBV10-3 and TRBJ2-5; D might be TRBD2 (7 bases). V gave up 4 bases and J gave up 1 base, with 13 bases separating them. The germline CDR1 and CDR2 sequences are ENHRY and SYGVKD. The CDR3 has 15 amino acids. The CDR3 is CAISVEGGAQETQYF. The CDR3 bases are TGTGCCATCAGTGTGGAAGGGGGGGCCCAAGAGACCCAGTACTTC.

In this sample, this clone turned up once. The genes are TRBV29-1 and TRBJ2-5, with TRBD2 identical over 10 bases. CDR1 is SQVTM, CDR2 ANQGSEA, per germline. This CDR3 comprises 13 residues. The V and J ends lost 4 bases and 5 bases, in that order; junction bases with no gene match: 4. CDR3 nucleotides: TGCAGCGTTGGGCCAGCGGGAGGGGAGACCCAGTACTTC. This sequence encodes CSVGPAGGETQYF.

The J gene is TRBJ1-3, the V gene TRBV6-4, with 7 nucleotides matching TRBD1. J lost 0 bases, V lost 6 bases, and 11 bases had no gene match. The CDR3 extends over 17 amino acids. CDR1 and CDR2 from the germline V gene are MRHNA and SNTAGT. The CDR3 reads CASRSQGELNSGNTIYF. Written as DNA, the CDR3 is TGTGCCAGCAGATCTCAGGGGGAACTTAACTCTGGAAACACCATATATTTT.